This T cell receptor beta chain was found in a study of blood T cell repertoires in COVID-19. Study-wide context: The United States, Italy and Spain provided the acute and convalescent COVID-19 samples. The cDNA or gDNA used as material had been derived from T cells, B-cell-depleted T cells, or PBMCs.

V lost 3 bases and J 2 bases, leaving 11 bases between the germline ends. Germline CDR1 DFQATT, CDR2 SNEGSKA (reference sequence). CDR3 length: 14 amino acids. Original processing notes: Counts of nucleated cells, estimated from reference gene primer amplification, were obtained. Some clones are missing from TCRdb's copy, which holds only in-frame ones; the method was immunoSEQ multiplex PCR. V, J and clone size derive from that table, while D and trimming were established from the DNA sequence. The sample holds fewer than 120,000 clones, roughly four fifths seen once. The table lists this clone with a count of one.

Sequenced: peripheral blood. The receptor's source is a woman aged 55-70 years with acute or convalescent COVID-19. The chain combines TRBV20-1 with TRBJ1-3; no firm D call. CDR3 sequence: CSASGRAPGNTIYF. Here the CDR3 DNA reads TGCAGTGCTAGTGGGAGGGCCCCTGGAAACACCATATATTTT.